Listed below are T cell receptor beta chains from one sample, sequenced in a study of T-cell memory formation after mild COVID-19. TCRdb processed the 5' RACE reads anew with MiXCR; each CDR3 protein has one entry. The sample has 200,000 to 300,000 distinct CDR3 sequences; 16% are singletons. Material for sequencing was PBMCs or a T cell subset sorted from them (not recorded which). Receptors were obtained from a man younger than 35 who had mild COVID-19 (a few samples of this study predate the infection). Cell type and time point are not known. The CDR3 runs from the conserved cysteine through the conserved F or W. The order of the fields is CDR3 DNA, CDR3 protein, D gene, J gene, V gene, clone size. A D gene is named only where the DNA matches it firmly. Part of the rows lack a size; the others show once, few, many or a class for expanded clones.

TGCAGTGCTAGAGGGGACAGGGCCGGGGAGACCCAGTACTTC CSARGDRAGETQYF TRBD1 TRBJ2-5 TRBV20-1 few
TGCAGCGTTGGTCCCCGGCAGGCTAGCACAGATACGCAGTATTTT CSVGPRQASTDTQYF - TRBJ2-3 TRBV29-1 few
TGTGCCAGTACTTCAAATGAAAAACTGTTTTTT CASTSNEKLFF - TRBJ1-4 TRBV19 few
TGTGCCAGCAGCTTTTCTAGTGCTAGCACAGATACGCAGTATTTT CASSFSSASTDTQYF - TRBJ2-3 TRBV7-8 many
TGTGCCAGCAGCTTCGGTCCTAGCACTCAGCCCCAGCATTTT CASSFGPSTQPQHF - TRBJ1-5 TRBV7-2 many
TGCGCCAGCAGCCAACAACGGACACCTTTCTCTGGGGCCAACGTCCTGACTTTC CASSQQRTPFSGANVLTF - TRBJ2-6 TRBV4-1 few
TGTGCCAGCAGCTTAGACGACAGTTCCTACGAGCAGTACTTC CASSLDDSSYEQYF - TRBJ2-7 TRBV5-4 -
TGTGCCAGCAGCCGGGGCCAGGAGTTGAACACTGAAGCTTTCTTT CASSRGQELNTEAFF - TRBJ1-1 TRBV5-4 -
TGTGCCAGCAGATCCGTACAGGGCCCCCCCGGGAATGAGCAGTTCTTC CASRSVQGPPGNEQFF - TRBJ2-1 TRBV7-8 few
TGCGCCAGCAGCTTGGCCGTCGCAGGCGATGGTTCACCCCTCCACTTT CASSLAVAGDGSPLHF - TRBJ1-6 TRBV5-1 -
TGTGCCAGCAGCCCGGTTGGAGGGCCGAACACCGGGGAGCTGTTTTTT CASSPVGGPNTGELFF - TRBJ2-2 TRBV3-1 few
TGCAGCGTTGAATGGAGCCGGGGCGCTGAAGCTTTCTTT CSVEWSRGAEAFF - TRBJ1-1 TRBV29-1 few
TGTGCCAGCAGTGTGCTAGGGGTTCAGCCCCAGCATTTT CASSVLGVQPQHF - TRBJ1-5 TRBV12-3/TRBV12-4 -
TGCGCCAGCAGCTTGGTTGGACTAGCGGGGTTCGAAAAGACCCAGTACTTC CASSLVGLAGFEKTQYF TRBD2 TRBJ2-5 TRBV5-1 -
TGCGCCAGCAGCCCGAAAGGGGAGGGGGGCAATGAGCAGTTCTTC CASSPKGEGGNEQFF - TRBJ2-1 TRBV4-3 -
TGCGCCAGCAGCGTCCTTTCTGGCACAGATACGCAGTATTTT CASSVLSGTDTQYF - TRBJ2-3 TRBV5-1 many
TGTGCCAGCACACGGCTAGTCCCCTACGAGCAGTACTTC CASTRLVPYEQYF - TRBJ2-7 TRBV7-8 few
TGTGCCAGCAGCTTAATATTGCCGTTAGGGATTTCTGGAAACACCATATATTTT CASSLILPLGISGNTIYF - TRBJ1-3 TRBV7-9 -
TGCGCCAGCAGCCCCGGACAGGCCTACAATCAGCCCCAGCATTTT CASSPGQAYNQPQHF TRBD1 TRBJ1-5 TRBV4-1 many
TGTGCCAGCTCACCAACAGGGGTAGGACTGACAGATACGCAGTATTTT CASSPTGVGLTDTQYF TRBD1 TRBJ2-3 TRBV18 few
TGTGCCTATAGACAAAGAGTGACTACAGATACGCAGTATTTT CAYRQRVTTDTQYF - TRBJ2-3 TRBV7-9 -
TGTGCCAGCAGTAGGTCGGGGCTCGATACGCAGTATTTT CASSRSGLDTQYF - TRBJ2-3 TRBV5-4 few
TGTGCCAGCAGCTTAGCCAGGGGGCGGGACTATGGCTACACCTTC CASSLARGRDYGYTF TRBD1 TRBJ1-2 TRBV7-2 -
TGCAGTGCTAGAGTGGTGGGTCAGGAGAGAAACTATGGCTACACCTTC CSARVVGQERNYGYTF - TRBJ1-2 TRBV20-1 -